This entry features one T cell receptor (beta chain) sequence. This record comes from a study of blood T cell repertoires in COVID-19. Study summary: The United States, Italy and Spain were the sources of the acute and convalescent COVID-19 samples. The cDNA or gDNA used as material had been derived from T cells, B-cell-depleted T cells, or PBMCs.

Original methodology: Reference gene primer amplification gave estimated nucleated cell counts. The method was immunoSEQ multiplex PCR; TCRdb's version includes in-frame clones alone and lacks a portion of them. For V, J and clone size, that table is used; D and trimming come from the DNA. Of about 200,000 clones detected, around nine tenths appear once; the ten largest clones hold 1.6%. CDR1 and CDR2 from the germline V gene are SGDLS and YYNGEE. This CDR3 has 17 amino acids. V shed 0 bases, J shed 4 bases, and the junction held 6 bases outside the gene matches. The chain uses TRBV9 and TRBJ2-5, with 13 bases matching TRBD2. This sequence originates from a man aged 18-30 years with active or convalescent COVID-19. Sequencing was done on a sample of peripheral blood. The CDR3 reads CASSVGGGLAGLETQYF. Written as DNA, the CDR3 is TGTGCCAGCAGCGTAGGTGGGGGACTAGCGGGGTTAGAGACCCAGTACTTC.